The sequence of this TCR beta chain was determined in a study of CD8 T cells in Susac syndrome (dated by TCRdb to between 2018 and 2020). With respect to the entire study: Repertoire sequencing was used to test whether CD8+ T cell activation and differentiation in Susac syndrome was antigen driven. What the research found in general, with its limitations: The TCR sequencing and HLA analysis was acknowledged to have included a relatively small number of individuals.

RNA was extracted using the RNeasy kit, and about 0.5 to 1 microgram was reverse transcribed with random hexamers. The immunoSEQ multiplex PCR assay, which covers 54 Vbeta and 13 Jbeta segments, was used to amplify TCR beta CDR3 regions. PCR amplification bias was corrected by using a synthetic template baseline for primer optimization and computational correction. The published analysis was carried out like this. Reads were annotated to V, D and J genes per IMGT and analyzed with immunoSEQ Analyzer, keeping only productive sequences. Clonality was calculated as one minus the Shannon entropy normalized by log2 of the number of productive unique sequences. For each patient and control, public and private clones were evaluated within the 100 most prevalent clones. Clones were defined as Susac-specific when absent from the healthy and MS cohorts, from about 970 published viral clones and from other ImmuneACCESS disease sequences. TCRdb passed the public sequencing reads through fastp at Q25 and MiXCR, retaining productive beta sequences. Every entry covers one CDR3 protein and lists the most common genes and DNA from its rows. Clone size and V and J calls follow TCRdb, not the original study. Recorded for this sample are approximately 110,000 distinct CDR3 sequences; around 96% of them occurred a single time. The ten top clones hold 0.087% of the sample.

Peripheral blood CD8+ and CD4+ T cells from healthy donors, Susac syndrome patients and multiple sclerosis patients were profiled by high-throughput TCR beta sequencing. Healthy donors were age- and sex-matched controls. Bulk CD8+ and CD4+ T cells were purified by magnetic negative isolation, while CD8+ TEMRA cells were enriched using FACS. Blood was drawn into EDTA tubes, processed within 24 hours, and PBMCs were isolated by density gradient centrifugation. PBMCs intended for TCR sequencing were cryopreserved in liquid nitrogen and thawed later in a water bath at 37 degrees C. Purity of sorted or isolated CD4+, CD8+ and CD8+ TEMRA cells was at least 90%. Concerning this clonotype itself: The antigen it binds to is not known. Per-nucleotide qualities are absent, and no much larger clonotype sits a single base away.

Sequences were obtained from CD4+ T cells from PBMCs. The origin of this receptor is a human donor in good health.

Here is the DNA: TGCAGCGTTGAAGATCCCCCCGGGACAGGGAGAGGCGAGCAGTACTTC. Its coded protein is CSVEDPPGTGRGEQYF. Recombination linked TRBV29-1 to TRBJ2-7, with 9 junctional bases fitting TRBD1. In the germline V gene, CDR1 corresponds to SQVTM and CDR2 to ANQGSEA. Including cysteine and phenylalanine, the CDR3 has 16 amino acids. The retained sequence is limited to the CDR3, 48 bases, with the frame set at the first base. The germline V and J ends show losses of 0 bases and 6 bases respectively, and no gene match explains 12 bases of the junction.